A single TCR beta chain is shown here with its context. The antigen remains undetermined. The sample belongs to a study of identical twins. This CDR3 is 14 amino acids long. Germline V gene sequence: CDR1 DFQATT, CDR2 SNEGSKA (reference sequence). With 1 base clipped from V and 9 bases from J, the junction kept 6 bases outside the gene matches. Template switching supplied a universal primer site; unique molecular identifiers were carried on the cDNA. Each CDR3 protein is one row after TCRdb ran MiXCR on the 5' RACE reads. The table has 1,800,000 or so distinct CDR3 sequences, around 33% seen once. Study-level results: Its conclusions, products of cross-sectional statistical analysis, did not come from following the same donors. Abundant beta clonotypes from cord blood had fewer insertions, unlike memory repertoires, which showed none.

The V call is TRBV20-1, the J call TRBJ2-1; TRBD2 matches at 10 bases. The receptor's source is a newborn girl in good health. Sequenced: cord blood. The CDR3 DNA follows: TGCAGTGCTAGAGTGAGCGGGGGGGCTTCTGAGCAGTTCTTC. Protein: CSARVSGGASEQFF.